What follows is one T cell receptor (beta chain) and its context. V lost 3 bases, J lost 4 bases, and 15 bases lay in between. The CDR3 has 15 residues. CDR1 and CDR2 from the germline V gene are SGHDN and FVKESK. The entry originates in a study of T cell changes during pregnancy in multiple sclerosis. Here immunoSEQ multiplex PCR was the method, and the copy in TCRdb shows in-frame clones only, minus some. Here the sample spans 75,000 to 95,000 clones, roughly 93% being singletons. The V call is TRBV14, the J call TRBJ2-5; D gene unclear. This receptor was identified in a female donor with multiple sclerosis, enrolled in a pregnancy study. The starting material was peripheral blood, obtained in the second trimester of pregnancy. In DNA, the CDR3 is TGTGCCAGCAGCCAGATACAGACCATCCGAGAGACCCAGTACTTC. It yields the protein CASSQIQTIRETQYF.